The clone carrying this T cell receptor beta chain has ten or more counts. Its target is unknown. The sample originates from a study of T-cell reconstitution after alpha-beta-depleted transplantation in children. Overall study findings and caveats: Expanded graft clones, several hundred of them, were reportedly the source of alpha-beta T cells about two months after transplant. Surviving recipient cells, namely T cells and thymic progenitors, were the source of high day-60 TCRbeta diversity in some patients. Fresh T-cell production supplied most of the T-cell counts and diversity seen one year after transplant.

With V trimmed by 7 bases and J by 4 bases, 6 bases remained unmatched. This CDR3 has 13 residues. Germline V gives CDR1 SQVTM, CDR2 ANQGSEA. This sample's TCRbeta library carried unique molecular identifier barcodes. Each CDR3 protein is one row after TCRdb ran MiXCR on the PCR reads. The profile covers 550,000 to 600,000 distinct CDR3 sequences, with 20% to 25% appearing a single time and roughly 13% taken by the ten largest. J is TRBJ2-1 and V is TRBV29-1; 8 nucleotides align to TRBD2. The material was PBMCs, mostly from graft donor cells, obtained 360 days after TCRalphabeta/CD19-depleted stem cell transplant. The source of this sequence is a boy under two years old who had a stem cell transplant for acute myeloid leukemia, so the T cells may come from the graft donor. The chain's CDR3 is CSASGGPYNEQFF. The CDR3 coding sequence is TGCAGCGCTTCGGGGGGGCCATACAATGAGCAGTTCTTC.